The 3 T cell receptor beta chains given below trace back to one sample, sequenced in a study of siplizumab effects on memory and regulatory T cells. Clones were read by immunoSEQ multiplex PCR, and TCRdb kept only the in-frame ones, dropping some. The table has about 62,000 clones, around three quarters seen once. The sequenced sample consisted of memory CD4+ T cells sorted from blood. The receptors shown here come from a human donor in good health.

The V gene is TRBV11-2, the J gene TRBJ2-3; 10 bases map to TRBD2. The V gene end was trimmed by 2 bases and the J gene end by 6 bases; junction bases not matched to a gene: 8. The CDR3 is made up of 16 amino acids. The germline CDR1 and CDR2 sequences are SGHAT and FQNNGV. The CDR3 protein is CASSLIAGGSWDTQYF. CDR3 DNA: TGTGCCAGCAGCTTAATAGCGGGGGGCTCCTGGGATACGCAGTATTTT.

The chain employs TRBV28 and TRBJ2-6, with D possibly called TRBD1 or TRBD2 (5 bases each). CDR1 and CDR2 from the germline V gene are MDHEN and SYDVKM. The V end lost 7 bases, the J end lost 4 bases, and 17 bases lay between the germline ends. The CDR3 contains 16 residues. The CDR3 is CASTPGPPGGANVLTF. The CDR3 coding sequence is TGTGCCAGCACCCCGGGACCACCGGGAGGGGCCAACGTCCTGACTTTC. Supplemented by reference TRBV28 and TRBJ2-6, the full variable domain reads DVKVTQSSRYLVKRTGEKVFLECVQDMDHENMFWYRQDPGLGLRLIYFSYDVKMKEKGDIPEGYSVSREKKERFSLILESASTNQTSMYLCASTPGPPGGANVLTFGAGSRLTVL.

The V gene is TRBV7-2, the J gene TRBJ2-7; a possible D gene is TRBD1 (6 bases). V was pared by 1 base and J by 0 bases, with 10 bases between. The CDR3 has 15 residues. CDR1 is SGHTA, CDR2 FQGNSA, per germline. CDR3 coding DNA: TGTGCCAGCAGCTTAGTCCAGGGGAGCTCCTACGAGCAGTACTTC. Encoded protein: CASSLVQGSSYEQYF.